This T cell receptor (beta chain) comes out of a study of OX40 agonist ivuxolimab in advanced cancers. At the level of the whole study: The costimulatory receptor OX40 (CD134) was targeted by ivuxolimab, a fully human IgG2 agonistic monoclonal antibody. Intravenous ivuxolimab was administered to patients every 2 weeks at six dose levels: 0.01, 0.1, 0.3, 1.5, 3 and 10 mg/kg. Of the roughly 53 patients in dose escalation, 19 had hepatocellular carcinoma, some 15 had melanoma, 9 had renal cell carcinoma and 9 had head and neck cancer. A male proportion of nearly 85% and a mean age of approximately 62 years, ranging from 23 to 79, were recorded for the dose-escalation cohort. Patients were allowed to have had prior anti-PD-1, anti-PD-L1 or anti-CTLA-4 therapy, and approximately 40% of the dose-escalation patients had been treated with checkpoint inhibitors. Partial responses occurred in three dose-escalation patients, of whom one had hepatocellular carcinoma and two had cutaneous melanoma. Peripheral TCRbeta sequencing aimed to test whether ivuxolimab altered TCR sequence diversity and caused clonal T-cell expansion. The monotherapy dose-escalation portion (N ≈ 50 patients) of the phase I ivuxolimab trial is reported in the paper.

The full study reports these points: In the 0.1-3.0 mg/kg groups, partial responders were among the patients with the lowest normalized peripheral clonal expansion, particularly in CD8+ T cells. The antigen specificity of the clonally expanded peripheral T cells was not determined. After ivuxolimab, expanded clones were on average more numerous among CD8+ T cells than among CD4+ T cells. At doses from 0.1 to 3.0 mg/kg, clonal expansion was seen in both CD4+ and CD8+ blood T cells between baseline and week 6. Low levels of normalized T-cell clonal expansion were also seen in some patients who did not respond.

The germline V gene provides CDR1 SGHRS and CDR2 YFSETQ. Taken from cysteine to phenylalanine, the CDR3 has 13 residues. The DNA shown is the 39-base CDR3, in frame from base 1. Trimming leaves V shorter by 4 bases and J shorter by 8 bases, with the junction holding 6 bases beyond the gene matches. Comments on this clone: Its antigen is unknown. No quality values exist for individual bases; no much larger clone is one base distant.

Patients with autoimmune disease history or receiving systemic immunosuppression were excluded from the trial. In every dose cohort, peripheral blood was drawn for TCR sequencing at baseline, cycle 4 day 1, and cycle 7 day 1. The samples were drawn from a first-in-human, open-label, multicenter phase I dose-escalation trial of ivuxolimab. Adults with locally advanced or metastatic head and neck squamous cell, hepatocellular, melanoma or renal cell carcinoma were enrolled in the trial. CD4+ and CD8+ T cells were sorted separately from peripheral blood before TCR sequencing. To sequence the TCRbeta CDR3 region, genomic DNA was isolated from the sorted cells. The immunoSEQ Assay was used for sequencing of TCRbeta CDR3 regions. TCRdb took this table from immuneACCESS and kept in-frame rearrangements with V and J called. Such tables lack part of the clones; where checked against another copy, unresolved V genes explain under half of the gap, and the rest is unexplained. The sample includes some 99,000 clones, with 90% observed a single time. The ten biggest clones cover under 2% of the sample.

The chain is encoded by TRBV5-1 joined to TRBJ1-2, with 9 middle bases fitting TRBD1. Sequences were derived from CD4+ or CD8+ T cells sorted from blood, sampled in a trial of the OX40 agonist ivuxolimab. The sequence came from an adult with an advanced solid tumor such as melanoma, head and neck, liver or kidney cancer. The CDR3 reads as follows: CASSGDRGDGYTF. At the DNA level, the sequence is TGCGCCAGCAGCGGCGACAGGGGGGACGGCTACACCTTC.